This T cell receptor (beta chain) was found in a study of blood T cell repertoires in COVID-19. Study as a whole: T cells, B-cell-depleted T cells, or PBMCs provided the cDNA or gDNA that served as material.

This CDR3 has 14 residues. Germline CDR1 is MNHEY and CDR2 is SVGAGI. With 7 bases removed from V and 4 bases from J, the gap between germline ends came to 16 bases. This clone was seen once. Original processing notes: The assay estimated nucleated cells by amplifying reference gene primers. This table comes from immunoSEQ multiplex PCR, and its TCRdb copy is limited to in-frame clones, with some not included. The V and J calls and clone size were taken over from that table, and D and trimming were inferred from the DNA. The table records 320,000 or so clones, roughly nine tenths of them present only once.

Sequenced: PBMCs or T cells enriched from blood (not recorded which). This sequence originates from a man aged 55 to 69 who had recovered from COVID-19. The V and J genes are TRBV6-5 and TRBJ1-1; a possible D gene is TRBD1 (5 bases). The CDR3 DNA follows: TGTGCCAGCACGGAGTGGCAGGGAGGCACTGAAGCTTTCTTT. Protein: CASTEWQGGTEAFF.